These T cell receptor beta chains were read from a single sample in a study of T cell responses to AZD1222 COVID-19 vaccine. Repertoires were generated with immunoSEQ multiplex PCR, while TCRdb's copy carries only in-frame clones and drops some. The sample lists around 170,000 clones, approximately 90% occurring once. The material sequenced was peripheral blood, taken on day 0 of AZD1222 vaccination. The origin of the receptors is an adult in good health. Both conserved end residues are part of each CDR3. The D gene is left open where the match is weak. Clone size appears in some rows only: once, few, many, or a class for an expanded clone.

J gene: TRBJ2-1; V gene: TRBV7-9; clone size: -; D gene: -; CDR3 protein: CASSLGLFSTNEQFF; CDR3 DNA: TGTGCCAGCAGCTTAGGCCTTTTTAGTACCAATGAGCAGTTCTTC
J gene: TRBJ2-1; V gene: TRBV20-1; clone size: -; D gene: TRBD2; CDR3 protein: CSASRSGGEQFF; CDR3 DNA: TGCAGTGCTAGTAGGAGCGGGGGTGAGCAGTTCTTC
J gene: TRBJ2-3; V gene: TRBV11-3; clone size: -; D gene: TRBD1; CDR3 protein: CASSSPAGQGMGDTQYF; CDR3 DNA: TGTGCCAGCAGCTCACCCGCGGGACAGGGGATGGGAGATACGCAGTATTTT
J gene: TRBJ2-7; V gene: TRBV6-6; clone size: -; D gene: TRBD2; CDR3 protein: CASRAGLLYEQYF; CDR3 DNA: TGTGCCAGCAGAGCGGGACTCCTTTACGAGCAGTACTTC
J gene: TRBJ2-3; V gene: TRBV4-3; clone size: -; D gene: TRBD1; CDR3 protein: CASSLGTGRITDTQYF; CDR3 DNA: TGCGCCAGCAGCCTTGGGACAGGACGGATCACAGATACGCAGTATTTT
J gene: TRBJ2-7; V gene: TRBV27; clone size: -; D gene: -; CDR3 protein: CASSLVGGEQYF; CDR3 DNA: TGTGCCAGCAGTCTCGTCGGTGGCGAGCAGTACTTC
J gene: TRBJ1-3; V gene: TRBV20-1; clone size: -; D gene: -; CDR3 protein: CSAVGNTIYF; CDR3 DNA: TGCAGTGCTGTGGGAAACACCATATATTTT
J gene: TRBJ1-1; V gene: TRBV9; clone size: -; D gene: -; CDR3 protein: CASSEYGENTEAFF; CDR3 DNA: TGTGCCAGCAGCGAGTACGGAGAGAACACTGAAGCTTTCTTT
J gene: TRBJ2-1; V gene: TRBV14; clone size: -; D gene: -; CDR3 protein: CASSQDLGSYNEQFF; CDR3 DNA: TGTGCCAGCAGCCAAGATCTCGGATCATACAATGAGCAGTTCTTC
J gene: TRBJ2-7; V gene: TRBV11-2; clone size: -; D gene: -; CDR3 protein: CASSLDGEQYF; CDR3 DNA: TGTGCCAGCAGCTTAGACGGGGAGCAGTACTTC
J gene: TRBJ1-2; V gene: TRBV25-1; clone size: -; D gene: -; CDR3 protein: CASSPPGANYGYTF; CDR3 DNA: TGTGCCAGCAGTCCCCCAGGGGCTAACTATGGCTACACCTTC
J gene: TRBJ1-2; V gene: TRBV7-8; clone size: few; D gene: -; CDR3 protein: CASSLLLGQGYGYTF; CDR3 DNA: TGTGCCAGCAGCTTACTGTTGGGGCAGGGCTATGGCTACACCTTC
J gene: TRBJ1-4; V gene: TRBV27; clone size: -; D gene: TRBD1; CDR3 protein: CASSSPGTGLSNEKLFF; CDR3 DNA: TGTGCCAGCAGTAGCCCCGGGACAGGGTTATCTAATGAAAAACTGTTTTTT
J gene: TRBJ1-1; V gene: TRBV10-3; clone size: -; D gene: TRBD1; CDR3 protein: CAISEKTGLGTEAFF; CDR3 DNA: TGTGCCATCAGTGAGAAGACAGGGTTGGGCACTGAAGCTTTCTTT
J gene: TRBJ2-7; V gene: TRBV27; clone size: -; D gene: TRBD2; CDR3 protein: CASSPSRSGSFHEQYF; CDR3 DNA: TGTGCCAGCAGTCCCTCGCGTAGCGGGAGTTTCCACGAGCAGTACTTC
J gene: TRBJ1-1; V gene: TRBV15; clone size: -; D gene: -; CDR3 protein: CATSHMDTEAFF; CDR3 DNA: TGTGCCACCAGCCATATGGACACTGAAGCTTTCTTT
J gene: TRBJ1-4; V gene: TRBV7-9; clone size: -; D gene: TRBD1; CDR3 protein: CASSSAQGVYEKLFF; CDR3 DNA: TGTGCCAGCAGCTCAGCGCAGGGGGTATATGAAAAACTGTTTTTT
J gene: TRBJ1-1; V gene: TRBV19; clone size: -; D gene: -; CDR3 protein: CASSKEGINTEAFF; CDR3 DNA: TGTGCCAGTAGTAAGGAGGGAATCAACACTGAAGCTTTCTTT
J gene: TRBJ2-1; V gene: TRBV4-1; clone size: -; D gene: -; CDR3 protein: CASSQVGRLNEQFF; CDR3 DNA: TGCGCCAGCAGCCAAGTCGGCAGACTCAATGAGCAGTTCTTC
J gene: TRBJ2-7; V gene: TRBV4-1; clone size: -; D gene: -; CDR3 protein: CASSPPGPEQYF; CDR3 DNA: TGCGCCAGCAGCCCCCCCGGGCCCGAGCAGTACTTC
J gene: TRBJ1-2; V gene: TRBV6-5; clone size: -; D gene: -; CDR3 protein: CASSYSAGTYGYTF; CDR3 DNA: TGTGCCAGCAGTTACTCCGCAGGGACCTATGGCTACACCTTC
J gene: TRBJ1-5; V gene: TRBV28; clone size: -; D gene: -; CDR3 protein: CASSPNQPQHF; CDR3 DNA: TGTGCCAGCAGTCCGAATCAGCCCCAGCATTTT
J gene: TRBJ1-5; V gene: TRBV7-8; clone size: -; D gene: -; CDR3 protein: CASSLTGGTLLGPQHF; CDR3 DNA: TGTGCCAGCAGCCTCACAGGAGGCACTCTTTTGGGGCCCCAGCATTTT
J gene: TRBJ2-7; V gene: TRBV9; clone size: -; D gene: TRBD1; CDR3 protein: CASSVGPGTGSDEQYF; CDR3 DNA: TGTGCCAGCAGCGTCGGTCCCGGGACAGGGTCAGACGAGCAGTACTTC
J gene: TRBJ1-4; V gene: TRBV7-9; clone size: -; D gene: -; CDR3 protein: CASGTNEKLFF; CDR3 DNA: TGTGCCAGCGGGACTAATGAAAAACTGTTTTTT
J gene: TRBJ1-6; V gene: TRBV28; clone size: -; D gene: -; CDR3 protein: CASLGQGSSYNSPLHF; CDR3 DNA: TGTGCCAGTCTAGGGCAGGGAAGCTCCTATAATTCACCCCTCCACTTT
J gene: TRBJ2-5; V gene: TRBV3-1/TRBV3-2; clone size: few; D gene: -; CDR3 protein: CASSLRYGQRETQYF; CDR3 DNA: TGTGCCAGCAGCCTACGCTACGGACAGCGGGAGACCCAGTACTTC
J gene: TRBJ1-3; V gene: TRBV28; clone size: -; D gene: TRBD1; CDR3 protein: CASTIGTGAGNTIYF; CDR3 DNA: TGTGCCAGCACCATCGGGACAGGGGCTGGAAACACCATATATTTT
J gene: TRBJ1-5; V gene: TRBV7-8; clone size: -; D gene: -; CDR3 protein: CASNPGHNQPQHF; CDR3 DNA: TGTGCCAGCAACCCCGGTCACAATCAGCCCCAGCATTTT
J gene: TRBJ2-7; V gene: TRBV28; clone size: -; D gene: TRBD1; CDR3 protein: CASSYTGGSYEQYF; CDR3 DNA: TGTGCCAGCAGTTATACAGGGGGGAGCTACGAGCAGTACTTC
J gene: TRBJ2-7; V gene: TRBV7-2; clone size: -; D gene: TRBD1; CDR3 protein: CASSPTGTAYYEQYF; CDR3 DNA: TGTGCCAGCAGCCCGACCGGGACAGCCTACTACGAGCAGTACTTC
J gene: TRBJ2-5; V gene: TRBV7-9; clone size: -; D gene: TRBD2; CDR3 protein: CASSTVGGVATQYF; CDR3 DNA: TGTGCCAGCAGTACCGTGGGGGGGGTTGCGACCCAGTACTTC
J gene: TRBJ1-1; V gene: TRBV4-3; clone size: -; D gene: -; CDR3 protein: CASSQELNTEAFF; CDR3 DNA: TGCGCCAGCAGCCAAGAGCTGAACACTGAAGCTTTCTTT
J gene: TRBJ1-5; V gene: TRBV28; clone size: -; D gene: -; CDR3 protein: CASSLSAWGVDNQPQHF; CDR3 DNA: TGTGCCAGCAGTTTATCGGCGTGGGGGGTCGACAATCAGCCCCAGCATTTT
J gene: TRBJ1-1; V gene: TRBV7-2; clone size: -; D gene: -; CDR3 protein: CASSLGGAAFF; CDR3 DNA: TGTGCCAGCAGCTTAGGGGGTGCAGCTTTCTTT
J gene: TRBJ2-1; V gene: TRBV4-1; clone size: -; D gene: TRBD1; CDR3 protein: CASSHVIKTGRFYNEQFF; CDR3 DNA: TGCGCCAGCAGCCACGTCATTAAGACAGGGAGATTCTACAATGAGCAGTTCTTC
J gene: TRBJ1-3; V gene: TRBV9; clone size: -; D gene: TRBD1; CDR3 protein: CASGPGGAGNTIYF; CDR3 DNA: TGTGCCTCGGGACCAGGGGGCGCTGGAAACACCATATATTTT
J gene: TRBJ1-4; V gene: TRBV10-2; clone size: -; D gene: TRBD1; CDR3 protein: CASLTTGGSEKLFF; CDR3 DNA: TGCGCCAGCCTTACTACAGGGGGGAGTGAAAAACTGTTTTTT
J gene: TRBJ2-1; V gene: TRBV12-5; clone size: -; D gene: -; CDR3 protein: CASRRAIGTNEQFF; CDR3 DNA: TGTGCTAGCCGAAGGGCCATCGGAACGAATGAGCAGTTCTTC
J gene: TRBJ2-5; V gene: TRBV29-1; clone size: -; D gene: -; CDR3 protein: CSGGTALETQYF; CDR3 DNA: TGCAGCGGGGGGACCGCCCTGGAGACCCAGTACTTC
J gene: TRBJ1-2; V gene: TRBV14; clone size: -; D gene: -; CDR3 protein: CASSQDWQEGGYGYTF; CDR3 DNA: TGTGCCAGCAGCCAAGATTGGCAGGAGGGGGGCTATGGCTACACCTTC
J gene: TRBJ1-5; V gene: TRBV5-1; clone size: -; D gene: -; CDR3 protein: CASSLGGASGQPQHF; CDR3 DNA: TGCGCCAGCAGCTTGGGAGGGGCCTCAGGTCAGCCCCAGCATTTT
J gene: TRBJ1-2; V gene: TRBV7-8; clone size: -; D gene: -; CDR3 protein: CASSLGEGANGYTF; CDR3 DNA: TGTGCCAGCAGCTTAGGCGAAGGGGCCAATGGCTACACCTTC
J gene: TRBJ1-6; V gene: TRBV3-1/TRBV3-2; clone size: -; D gene: TRBD1; CDR3 protein: CASPWTGYGSPLHF; CDR3 DNA: TGTGCCAGCCCCTGGACAGGGTACGGTTCACCCCTCCACTTT
J gene: TRBJ2-7; V gene: TRBV9; clone size: few; D gene: TRBD1; CDR3 protein: CASSVGGTGFEQYF; CDR3 DNA: TGTGCCAGCAGCGTAGGGGGGACAGGCTTTGAGCAGTACTTC
J gene: TRBJ2-7; V gene: TRBV29-1; clone size: -; D gene: -; CDR3 protein: CGATGLLGSYEQYF; CDR3 DNA: TGTGGGGCGACAGGACTCCTAGGGTCCTACGAGCAGTACTTC
J gene: TRBJ2-5; V gene: TRBV27; clone size: -; D gene: -; CDR3 protein: CASSVNSGEETQYF; CDR3 DNA: TGTGCCAGCAGCGTAAATAGCGGTGAAGAGACCCAGTACTTC
J gene: TRBJ1-3; V gene: TRBV9; clone size: -; D gene: -; CDR3 protein: CASSAGTSGNTIYF; CDR3 DNA: TGTGCCAGCAGCGCGGGGACATCTGGAAACACCATATATTTT
J gene: TRBJ1-2; V gene: TRBV13; clone size: -; D gene: -; CDR3 protein: CASSFGSPNYGYTF; CDR3 DNA: TGTGCCAGCAGCTTCGGGAGCCCCAACTATGGCTACACCTTC
J gene: TRBJ2-3; V gene: TRBV6-1; clone size: -; D gene: -; CDR3 protein: CASREAGLNPDTQYF; CDR3 DNA: TGTGCCAGCAGGGAAGCGGGTCTCAATCCAGATACGCAGTATTTT
J gene: TRBJ2-1; V gene: TRBV20-1; clone size: -; D gene: TRBD1; CDR3 protein: CSARDRDSWLF; CDR3 DNA: TGCAGTGCTAGAGACCGGGACAGTTGGCTCTTC
J gene: TRBJ1-1; V gene: TRBV13; clone size: -; D gene: -; CDR3 protein: CASSGPNTEAFF; CDR3 DNA: TGTGCCAGCAGCGGACCTAACACTGAAGCTTTCTTT
J gene: TRBJ1-2; V gene: TRBV27; clone size: once; D gene: TRBD1; CDR3 protein: CASSLYRGLNYGYTF; CDR3 DNA: TGTGCCAGCAGTTTATACAGGGGGCTTAACTATGGCTACACCTTC
J gene: TRBJ2-2; V gene: TRBV11-2; clone size: -; D gene: -; CDR3 protein: CASSPRDGTYTGELFF; CDR3 DNA: TGTGCCAGCAGCCCAAGGGACGGAACATACACCGGGGAGCTGTTTTTT
J gene: TRBJ1-3; V gene: TRBV3-1/TRBV3-2; clone size: -; D gene: -; CDR3 protein: CASSHQGVGNTIYF; CDR3 DNA: TGTGCCAGCAGCCATCAAGGGGTTGGAAACACCATATATTTT
J gene: TRBJ2-7; V gene: TRBV5-4; clone size: -; D gene: -; CDR3 protein: CASSVGGAGSKQYF; CDR3 DNA: TGTGCCAGCAGCGTTGGGGGCGCGGGAAGTAAGCAGTACTTC
J gene: TRBJ2-7; V gene: TRBV5-6; clone size: few; D gene: TRBD1; CDR3 protein: CASSWWTGQLSGLKYF; CDR3 DNA: TGTGCCAGCAGCTGGTGGACGGGACAGCTCTCCGGGTTGAAGTACTTC
J gene: TRBJ1-2; V gene: TRBV12-5; clone size: -; D gene: -; CDR3 protein: CASGRGGSYGYTF; CDR3 DNA: TGTGCTAGTGGCCGGGGGGGATCCTATGGCTACACCTTC
J gene: TRBJ2-1; V gene: TRBV29-1; clone size: -; D gene: -; CDR3 protein: CSVEFSERGTNEQFF; CDR3 DNA: TGCAGCGTTGAGTTCTCGGAACGGGGGACCAATGAGCAGTTCTTC
J gene: TRBJ2-3; V gene: TRBV29-1; clone size: -; D gene: -; CDR3 protein: CSVEDPPAGTPVDTQYF; CDR3 DNA: TGCAGCGTTGAAGATCCCCCCGCCGGGACGCCGGTAGATACGCAGTATTTT